One sample yielded the 21 T cell receptor beta chains listed below, sequenced in a study of blood T cell repertoires in COVID-19. Profiled with immunoSEQ multiplex PCR; TCRdb holds only in-frame clones, not every one. This repertoire shows roughly 200,000 clones, about 88% found once; its top ten account for about 5%. The sequencing input was peripheral blood. The receptors were sampled from a woman aged 80 or over with acute or convalescent COVID-19.

This sequence joins TRBV7-3 and TRBJ2-2; 9 bases are a match to TRBD1. The germline gives CDR1 SGHTA, CDR2 FQGTGA. After removal of 6 bases from V and 5 bases from J, the junction contained 1 base not matched to a gene. The CDR3 is made up of 13 amino acids. The CDR3 loop reads CASRGTGTGELFF. For the CDR3, the DNA is TGTGCCAGCAGGGGGACAGGGACCGGGGAGCTGTTTTTT.

The chain has TRBV6-2 or TRBV6-3 and TRBJ1-5; maybe TRBD1 (6 bases). This CDR3 region has 16 residues. Germline V gene sequence: CDR1 MNHEY, CDR2 SVGEGT. Trimming took 6 bases from V and 6 from J, leaving 21 bases between them. CDR3 bases: TGTGCCAGCAGATACAGGGCGGGGGGAGAGAGTCAGCCCCAGCATTTT. Translation gives CASRYRAGGESQPQHF.

The chain recombines TRBV24-1 with TRBJ2-1, with 10 bases aligning to TRBD2. V was pared by 4 bases and J by 7 bases, with 12 bases of the junction left unmatched. The CDR3 sequence is 17 residues long. CDR1 is KGHDR, CDR2 SFDVKD, per germline. Here the CDR3 DNA reads TGTGCCACCAGTGACCCTGGACTAGCGGACTGGGGGAATGAGCAGTTCTTC. It yields the protein CATSDPGLADWGNEQFF.

The chain employs TRBV6-1 and TRBJ2-4; weak D call: TRBD1 (6 bases). The germline gives CDR1 MNHNS, CDR2 SASEGT. V dropped 3 bases and J dropped 9 bases, with 12 bases sitting between them. CDR3 length: 13 residues. The CDR3 DNA reads as TGTGCCAGCAGTGAGCAACAGGGCACCATTCAGTACTTC. This encodes CASSEQQGTIQYF.

This clone was found once. This rearrangement joins TRBV6-5 to TRBJ1-1; a possible D gene is TRBD1 (5 bases). Deletions cut 10 bases from V and 4 bases from J, with 13 bases between. The CDR3 length is 12 residues. Germline V gene sequence: CDR1 MNHEY, CDR2 SVGAGI. In DNA form, the CDR3 reads TGTGCCACGTATAGGGGATCCACTGAAGCTTTCTTT. Amino acid sequence: CATYRGSTEAFF.

A note on this clone: The identical CDR3 is also encoded by other nucleotide sequences in the sample. The rearrangement links TRBV28 to TRBJ1-2; the D gene is possibly TRBD1 (6 bases). CDR3 length equals 13 residues. The ends were cut back, 4 bases at V and 4 bases at J, with 10 bases in the middle. Germline assignment: CDR1 MDHEN and CDR2 SYDVKM. CDR3 protein: CASSSTGFYGYTF. For the CDR3, the DNA is TGTGCCAGCAGTTCGACAGGATTCTATGGCTACACCTTC.

This chain uses TRBV5-1 with TRBJ2-5; 13 bases map to TRBD2. CDR1 and CDR2 from the germline V gene are SGHRS and YFSETQ. The CDR3 loop spans 15 amino acids. With V trimmed by 4 bases and J by 3 bases, 3 bases remained unmatched. The CDR3 is CASSQGTSGEETQYF. The CDR3 DNA is TGCGCCAGCAGCCAGGGGACTAGCGGGGAAGAGACCCAGTACTTC.

This clone was detected once. CDR3 region: CASSYTQGAAEAFF. CDR3 coding DNA: TGTGCCAGCAGTTACACACAGGGGGCGGCTGAAGCTTTCTTT. The genes are TRBV6-6 and TRBJ1-1; 9 nucleotides match TRBD1. CDR3 length: 14 amino acids. Per germline, CDR1 MNHNY and CDR2 SVGAGI (reference sequence). J was trimmed by 6 bases and V by 2 bases; bases with no gene match: 4.

The genes are TRBV6-6 and TRBJ2-5, with 7 bases identical to TRBD2. Germline trimming cut 5 bases from V and 4 bases from J; bases unmatched to any gene: 4. CDR1 is MNHNY, CDR2 SVGAGI, per germline (reference sequence). This CDR3 has 13 residues. In nucleotides, the CDR3 is TGTGCCAGCAGTCTCGGGACTATAGAGACCCAGTACTTC. Amino acids: CASSLGTIETQYF.

This clone was found once. CDR3 DNA sequence: TGTGCCAGCAGCTTTAGGGGGTTTACTAATTCACCCCTCCACTTT. It encodes CASSFRGFTNSPLHF. The chain couples TRBV5-6 to TRBJ1-6, with D tentatively TRBD1 (6 bases). The germline V gene has CDR1 SGHDT and CDR2 YYEEEE. The V gene lost 2 bases and the J gene lost 6 bases, with 12 bases spanning the gap. This CDR3 contains 15 residues.

The chain employs TRBV7-2 and TRBJ1-4, with 9 bases identical to TRBD1. The CDR3 covers 15 residues. Germline CDR1 SGHTA, CDR2 FQGNSA. J gave up 10 bases and V 1 base, and 7 bases lay outside the gene matches. The CDR3 DNA reads as TGTGCCAGCAGCTTAGACCCACAGGGGGCGGCAAAACTGTTTTTT. Translation gives CASSLDPQGAAKLFF.

The chain is built from TRBV29-1 and TRBJ2-7; 9 bases are shared with TRBD1. V trimming: 4 bases; J trimming: 6 bases; junction bases outside the gene matches: 10. CDR1 SQVTM and CDR2 ANQGSEA come from the germline V gene. The CDR3 extends over 14 amino acids. The chain's CDR3 is CSVGPLDRGREQYF. The CDR3, as DNA: TGCAGCGTTGGGCCGCTGGACAGGGGACGCGAGCAGTACTTC.

The rearrangement links TRBV30 to TRBJ1-5; 7 bases line up with TRBD1. The CDR3 is 12 residues long. Germline V CDR1 and CDR2: GTSNPN, SVGIG (reference sequence). V shed 1 base and J 6 bases; nucleotides not matched to a gene: 0. CDR3 region: CAWSGDSQPQHF. The CDR3 DNA follows: TGTGCCTGGAGTGGGGACAGTCAGCCCCAGCATTTT.

The V and J genes are TRBV7-9 and TRBJ2-3; 7 bases fit TRBD1. The germline V gene has CDR1 SEHNR and CDR2 FQNEAQ (reference sequence). CDR3 size: 15 residues. The ends lost 1 base at V and 5 bases at J; junction bases unmatched: 6. For the CDR3, the DNA is TGTGCCAGCAGCTTAGTAGGGGGCTCGGGAGATACGCAGTATTTT. Protein product: CASSLVGGSGDTQYF.

The chain is built from TRBV5-1 and TRBJ2-3, with 7 bases aligning to TRBD2. The CDR3 has 16 residues. Germline trimming cut 4 bases from V and 0 bases from J; bases unmatched to any gene: 8. The germline gives CDR1 SGHRS, CDR2 YFSETQ. DNA of the CDR3: TGCGCCAGCAGCCGTGCCCCGGGGGGAAGCACAGATACGCAGTATTTT. It specifies CASSRAPGGSTDTQYF.

The rearrangement joins TRBV9 to TRBJ2-1; 8 positions agree with TRBD1. The CDR3 length is 17 residues. The junction had 17 bases not matched to a gene; V was cut back by 6 bases and J by 6 bases. Germline CDR1 is SGDLS and CDR2 is YYNGEE. The chain's CDR3 is CASTRPQGAEVLNEQFF. CDR3 bases: TGTGCCAGCACCCGACCCCAGGGGGCCGAAGTACTCAATGAGCAGTTCTTC.

This clone was detected a few times. This chain connects TRBV30 to TRBJ1-2, with TRBD1 matching 10 bases. V shed 4 bases, J shed 7 bases, and the junction held 9 bases outside the gene matches. CDR1 and CDR2 (germline): GTSNPN, SVGIG (reference sequence). This CDR3 has 14 amino acids. The CDR3 DNA is TGTGCCTGGATCCCATACGGGACAGGGGTTGGCTACACCTTC. Amino acids: CAWIPYGTGVGYTF.

This rearrangement joins TRBV6-6 to TRBJ1-1; D not resolved. Trimming removed 7 bases from V and 6 bases from J, with 15 bases in between. There are 13 residues in the CDR3. Germline assignment: CDR1 MNHNY and CDR2 SVGAGI (reference sequence). The CDR3 DNA reads as TGTGCCAGCAAATCCCGAGGAAACGCTGAAGCTTTCTTT. Residues: CASKSRGNAEAFF.

This clone was observed a single time. This chain joins TRBV18 and TRBJ2-7; a possible D gene is TRBD1 (6 bases). Germline CDR1 is KGHSH and CDR2 is LQKENI. The CDR3 is 13 residues long. V was shortened by 4 bases and J by 2 bases, with 9 bases between the two germline ends. The CDR3 region has the DNA TGTGCCAGCTCACTGGACAGTGCCTACGAGCAGTACTTC. Amino acid sequence: CASSLDSAYEQYF. The full variable domain, in which reference TRBV18 and TRBJ2-7 provide the parts outside the CDR3, is NAGVMQNPRHLVRRRGQEARLRCSPMKGHSHVYWYRQLPEEGLKFMVYLQKENIIDESGMPKERFSAEFPKEGPSILRIQQVVRGDSAAYFCASSLDSAYEQYFGPGTRLTVT.

A single count supports this clone. The V and J genes are TRBV30 and TRBJ1-1; D is undetermined. The CDR3 loop spans 13 amino acids. Germline loops: CDR1 GTSNPN, CDR2 SVGIG (reference sequence). Between the trimmed V and J ends, which lost 0 bases and 3 bases, there was a span of 8 bases. The CDR3 protein is CAWSVTGYTEAFF. CDR3 DNA sequence: TGTGCCTGGAGTGTAACGGGATACACTGAAGCTTTCTTT.

V is TRBV5-1 and J is TRBJ1-1; 7 nucleotides line up with TRBD1. The V gene's germline CDR1 is SGHRS and CDR2 YFSETQ. After removal of 2 bases from V and 2 bases from J, the junction contained 6 bases not matched to a gene. CDR3 length equals 15 residues. CDR3 in amino acids: CASSFRTGTNTEAFF. CDR3 DNA: TGCGCCAGCAGCTTCAGGACAGGAACAAACACTGAAGCTTTCTTT.